The entry that follows covers one T cell receptor (beta chain) sequence. Its antigen is unknown. The sample originates from a study of cytomegalovirus exposure and HLA in healthy donors. On the study more broadly: For the approximately 410 genotyped donors, 80% to 90% fell within the Caucasian-associated ancestry cluster. Points from the study as a whole: Previous analysis showed most TCR beta V segments were productive about 90% or about 30% of the time. A later analysis linked a missense variant in DCLRE1C to the trimming of TCR beta V and J genes. The likely explanation for a cluster of highly shared sequence variants was sequencing artifact.

The CDR3 consists of 15 residues. With 10 bases removed from V and 4 bases from J, the gap between germline ends came to 22 bases. Germline CDR1 is MGHDK and CDR2 is SYGVNS. The PCR ran on 60 Vbeta and 13 Jbeta primers. Using immunoSEQ multiplex PCR, the repertoire was profiled, and TCRdb retains in-frame clones only, with some absent. The sample records roughly 300,000 clones, more than 80% being singletons. What was sequenced was PBMCs. The sequence derives from a man in his forties or fifties in good health and CMV-seropositive. The chain has TRBV25-1 and TRBJ1-2; no firm D call. CDR3 DNA sequence: TGTGCCACCGAAGAGGGCCCCTCAGCTGGCTATGGCTACACCTTC. This translates into CATEEGPSAGYGYTF.